This TCR beta chain was sequenced for a study of blood T cell repertoires in COVID-19. The overall study: Acute and convalescent COVID-19 samples came from the United States, Italy and Spain. The analysed material was cDNA or gDNA that came from T cells, B-cell-depleted T cells, or PBMCs.

Original processing methods: It was from reference gene primer amplification that nucleated cell counts were estimated. The method was immunoSEQ multiplex PCR; TCRdb's version includes in-frame clones alone and lacks a portion of them. Clone size and V and J calls were adopted from that table, with D and trimming inferred from the DNA. The data contain more than 80,000 clones, around 76% of them singletons. The CDR3 consists of 17 residues. Germline V gives CDR1 SGHAT, CDR2 FQNNGV. The V and J ends lost 10 bases and 0 bases, in that order; junction bases with no gene match: 17. Sequencing input: peripheral blood. This TCR came from a woman older than 75 with active or convalescent COVID-19. The rearrangement joins TRBV11-2 to TRBJ1-1; 7 nucleotides line up with TRBD1. CDR3 sequence reads: CAIQGGQTTTMNTEAFF. Here the CDR3 DNA reads TGTGCCATTCAGGGGGGACAGACAACAACCATGAACACTGAAGCTTTCTTT.